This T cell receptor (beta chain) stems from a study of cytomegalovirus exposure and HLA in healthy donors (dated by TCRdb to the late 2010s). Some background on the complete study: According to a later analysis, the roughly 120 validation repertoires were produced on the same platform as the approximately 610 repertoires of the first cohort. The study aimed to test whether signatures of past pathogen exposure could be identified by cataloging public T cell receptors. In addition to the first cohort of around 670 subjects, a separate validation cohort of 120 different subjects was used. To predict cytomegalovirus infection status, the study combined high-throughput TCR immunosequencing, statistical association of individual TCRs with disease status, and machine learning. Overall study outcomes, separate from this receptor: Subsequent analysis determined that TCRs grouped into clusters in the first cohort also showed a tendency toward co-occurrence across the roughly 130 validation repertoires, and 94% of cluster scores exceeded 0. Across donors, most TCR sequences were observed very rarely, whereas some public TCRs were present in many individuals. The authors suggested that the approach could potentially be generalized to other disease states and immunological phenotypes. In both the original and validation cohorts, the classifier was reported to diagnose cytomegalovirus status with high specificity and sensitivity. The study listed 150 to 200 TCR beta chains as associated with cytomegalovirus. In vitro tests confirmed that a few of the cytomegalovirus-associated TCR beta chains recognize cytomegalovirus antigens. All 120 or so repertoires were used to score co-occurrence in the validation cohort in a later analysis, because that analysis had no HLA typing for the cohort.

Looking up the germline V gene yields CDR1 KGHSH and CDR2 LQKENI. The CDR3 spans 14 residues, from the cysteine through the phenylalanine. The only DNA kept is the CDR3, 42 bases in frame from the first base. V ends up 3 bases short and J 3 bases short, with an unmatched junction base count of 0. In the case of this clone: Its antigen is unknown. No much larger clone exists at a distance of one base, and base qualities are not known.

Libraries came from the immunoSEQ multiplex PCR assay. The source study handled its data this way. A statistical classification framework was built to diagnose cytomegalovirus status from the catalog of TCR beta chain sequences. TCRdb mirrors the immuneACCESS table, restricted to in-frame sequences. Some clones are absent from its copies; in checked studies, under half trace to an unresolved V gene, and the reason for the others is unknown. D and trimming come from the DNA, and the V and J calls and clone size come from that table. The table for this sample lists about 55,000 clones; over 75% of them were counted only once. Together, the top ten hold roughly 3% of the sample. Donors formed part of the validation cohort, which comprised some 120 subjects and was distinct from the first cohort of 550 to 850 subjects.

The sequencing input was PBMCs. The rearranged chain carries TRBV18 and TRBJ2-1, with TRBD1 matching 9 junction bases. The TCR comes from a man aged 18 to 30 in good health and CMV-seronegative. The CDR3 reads CASSPDRGYNEQFF. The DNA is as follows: TGTGCCAGCTCACCGGACAGGGGCTACAATGAGCAGTTCTTC.